This record covers a single T cell receptor beta chain. The sample belongs to a study of control samples from healthy donors and cancer patients. Measured with immunoSEQ multiplex PCR; TCRdb has only the in-frame clones, and not every one. Here the sample spans 90,000 or so clones, about four fifths being singletons. V lost 5 bases and J 1 base, leaving 11 bases between the germline ends. The germline gives CDR1 SEHNR, CDR2 FQNEAQ (reference sequence). The CDR3 length is 14 residues. Sequences were obtained from PBMCs. This TCR was recovered from a man between 65 and 85 years old with lung cancer. This chain joins TRBV7-9 and TRBJ1-1, with D possibly being TRBD1 (6 bases). In DNA, the CDR3 is TGTGCCAGCAGCCCCCCGACAGGGAACACTGAAGCTTTCTTT. Protein sequence: CASSPPTGNTEAFF.